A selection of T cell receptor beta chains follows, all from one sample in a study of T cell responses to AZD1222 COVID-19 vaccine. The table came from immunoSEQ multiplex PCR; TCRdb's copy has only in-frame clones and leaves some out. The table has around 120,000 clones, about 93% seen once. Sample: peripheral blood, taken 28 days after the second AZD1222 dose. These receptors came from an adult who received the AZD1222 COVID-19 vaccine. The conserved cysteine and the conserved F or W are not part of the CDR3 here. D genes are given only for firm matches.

CDR3aa: ASSQSSATGGPKDTQY; v_gene: TRBV4-1; d_gene: TRBD2; len: 16; j_gene: TRBJ2-3
CDR3aa: AWSNAPGAPTNEKLF; v_gene: TRBV30; d_gene: -; len: 15; j_gene: TRBJ1-4
CDR3aa: ASSVAPQGYEQY; v_gene: TRBV9; d_gene: -; len: 12; j_gene: TRBJ2-7
CDR3aa: ASSQDLSTNSPLH; v_gene: TRBV4-3; d_gene: -; len: 13; j_gene: TRBJ1-6
CDR3aa: ATSPRGGGPSYEQY; v_gene: TRBV15; d_gene: TRBD2; len: 14; j_gene: TRBJ2-7
CDR3aa: AVGTDTQY; v_gene: TRBV10-3; d_gene: -; len: 8; j_gene: TRBJ2-3
CDR3aa: AISEPGTAGTDTQY; v_gene: TRBV10-3; d_gene: TRBD1; len: 14; j_gene: TRBJ2-3
CDR3aa: ASSQVFSGISLNYEQY; v_gene: TRBV3-1/TRBV3-2; d_gene: -; len: 16; j_gene: TRBJ2-7
CDR3aa: ASTPGVWSNQPQH; v_gene: TRBV4-1; d_gene: -; len: 13; j_gene: TRBJ1-5
CDR3aa: ASSEGVIRANYGYT; v_gene: TRBV5-6; d_gene: -; len: 14; j_gene: TRBJ1-2
CDR3aa: ASSPYTGDTEAF; v_gene: TRBV7-2; d_gene: TRBD1; len: 12; j_gene: TRBJ1-1
CDR3aa: ASSLTRGGEQF; v_gene: TRBV7-2; d_gene: -; len: 11; j_gene: TRBJ2-1
CDR3aa: ASSQTAGRTDTQY; v_gene: TRBV7-2; d_gene: -; len: 13; j_gene: TRBJ2-3